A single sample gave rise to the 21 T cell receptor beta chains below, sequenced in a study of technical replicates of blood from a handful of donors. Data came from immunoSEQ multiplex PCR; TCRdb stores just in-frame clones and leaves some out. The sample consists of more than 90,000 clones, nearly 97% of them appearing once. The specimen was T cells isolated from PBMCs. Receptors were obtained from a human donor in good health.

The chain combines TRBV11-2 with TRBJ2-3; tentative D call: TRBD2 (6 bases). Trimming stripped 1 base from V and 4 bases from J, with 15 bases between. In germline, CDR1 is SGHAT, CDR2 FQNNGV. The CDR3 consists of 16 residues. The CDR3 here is CASSLVGAGMPDTQYF. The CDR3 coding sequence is TGTGCCAGCAGCTTAGTTGGGGCGGGAATGCCAGATACGCAGTATTTT.

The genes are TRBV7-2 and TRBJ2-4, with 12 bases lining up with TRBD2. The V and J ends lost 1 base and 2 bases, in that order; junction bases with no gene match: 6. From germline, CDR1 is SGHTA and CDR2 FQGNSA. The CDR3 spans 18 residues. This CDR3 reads CASSLGTSGIGTKNIQYF. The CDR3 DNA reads TGTGCCAGCAGCTTAGGGACTAGCGGGATCGGGACCAAAAACATTCAGTACTTC.

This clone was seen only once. CDR3 sequence (DNA): TGCGCCAGCAGTGAGTCTGATGAGGGGGCGGATGGCTACACCTTC. This encodes CASSESDEGADGYTF. This chain links TRBV10-1 with TRBJ1-2; 7 nucleotides match TRBD1. The germline V gene encodes CDR1 WNHNN and CDR2 SYGVQD (reference sequence). After removal of 0 bases from V and 6 bases from J, the junction contained 7 bases not matched to a gene. This CDR3 is 15 amino acids long.

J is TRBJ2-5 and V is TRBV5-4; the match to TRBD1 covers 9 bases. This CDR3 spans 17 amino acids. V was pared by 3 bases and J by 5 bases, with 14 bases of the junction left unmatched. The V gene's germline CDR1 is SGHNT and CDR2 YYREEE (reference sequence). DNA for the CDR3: TGTGCCAGCAGCTCCCCGGGACAGGGTAAATCTTCGGAGACCCAGTACTTC. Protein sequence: CASSSPGQGKSSETQYF.

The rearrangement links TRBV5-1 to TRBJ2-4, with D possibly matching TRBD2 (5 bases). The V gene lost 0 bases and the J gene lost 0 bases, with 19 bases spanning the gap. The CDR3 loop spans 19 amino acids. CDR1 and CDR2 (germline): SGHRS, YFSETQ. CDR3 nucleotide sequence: TGCGCCAGCAGCTTGGCCGAGGGAGAAGTAGACCTAGCCAAAAACATTCAGTACTTC. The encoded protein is CASSLAEGEVDLAKNIQYF.

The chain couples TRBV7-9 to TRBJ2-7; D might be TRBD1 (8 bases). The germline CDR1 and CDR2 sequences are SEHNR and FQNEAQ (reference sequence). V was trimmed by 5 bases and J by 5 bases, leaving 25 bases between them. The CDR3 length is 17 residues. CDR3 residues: CASSHDRGGPSRNEQYF. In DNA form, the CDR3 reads TGTGCCAGCAGCCATGACAGGGGAGGGCCGAGTAGAAACGAGCAGTACTTC.

CDR3 sequence (DNA): TGTGCCAGCAGTGGGCAGTATAACTATGGCTACACCTTC. This gives the protein CASSGQYNYGYTF. The chain carries TRBV7-9 and TRBJ1-2; D is unresolved. The CDR3 has 13 amino acids. The germline gives CDR1 SEHNR, CDR2 FQNEAQ (reference sequence). V was shortened by 6 bases and J by 1 base, with 9 bases between the two germline ends.

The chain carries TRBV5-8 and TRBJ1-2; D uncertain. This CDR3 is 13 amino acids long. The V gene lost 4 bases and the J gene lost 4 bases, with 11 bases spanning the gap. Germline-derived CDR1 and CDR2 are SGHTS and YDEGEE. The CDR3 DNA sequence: TGTGCCAGCAGCCACGGGGTCCTCTATGGCTACACCTTC. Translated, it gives CASSHGVLYGYTF.

CDR3 sequence reads: CASSTGVGYGYTF. For the CDR3, the DNA is TGTGCCAGCAGTACAGGGGTGGGCTATGGCTACACCTTC. This chain uses TRBV6-5 with TRBJ1-2, with 7 bases that match TRBD1. CDR3 length: 13 amino acids. Germline-derived CDR1 and CDR2 are MNHEY and SVGAGI. The junction had 4 bases not matched to a gene; V was cut back by 5 bases and J by 4 bases.

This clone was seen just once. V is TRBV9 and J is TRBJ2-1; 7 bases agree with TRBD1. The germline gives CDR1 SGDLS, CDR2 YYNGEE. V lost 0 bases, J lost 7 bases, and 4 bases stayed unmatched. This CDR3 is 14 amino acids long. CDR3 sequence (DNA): TGTGCCAGCAGCGTAGCACAGGGGTCTAATGAGCAGTTCTTC. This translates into CASSVAQGSNEQFF. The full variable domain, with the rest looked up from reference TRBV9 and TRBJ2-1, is DSGVTQTPKHLITATGQRVTLRCSPRSGDLSVYWYQQSLDQGLQFLIQYYNGEERAKGNILERFSAQQFPDLHSELNLSSLELGDSALYFCASSVAQGSNEQFFGPGTRLTVL.

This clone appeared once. CDR3: CASSPGSGRRPEQFF. The CDR3 DNA is TGCGCCAGCAGCCCTGGTAGCGGGCGACGTCCTGAGCAGTTCTTC. The chain has TRBV5-1 and TRBJ2-1; 7 nucleotides line up with TRBD2. The CDR3 totals 15 residues. The germline V gene has CDR1 SGHRS and CDR2 YFSETQ. V gave up 4 bases and J gave up 9 bases; unmatched junction bases: 13.

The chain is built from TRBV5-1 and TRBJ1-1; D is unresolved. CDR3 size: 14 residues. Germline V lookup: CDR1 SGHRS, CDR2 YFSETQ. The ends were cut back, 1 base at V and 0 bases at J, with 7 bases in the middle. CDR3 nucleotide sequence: TGCGCCAGCAGCTTGCCAAAAATGAACACTGAAGCTTTCTTT. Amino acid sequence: CASSLPKMNTEAFF.

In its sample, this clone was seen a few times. The CDR3 sequence is CASSRGNTEAFF. The CDR3 DNA follows: TGTGCCAGCAGTCGCGGGAACACTGAAGCTTTCTTT. V is TRBV28 and J is TRBJ1-1; D not resolved. The CDR3 runs to 12 residues. From germline, CDR1 is MDHEN and CDR2 SYDVKM. V was clipped by 5 bases and J by 1 base, with 5 bases between them.

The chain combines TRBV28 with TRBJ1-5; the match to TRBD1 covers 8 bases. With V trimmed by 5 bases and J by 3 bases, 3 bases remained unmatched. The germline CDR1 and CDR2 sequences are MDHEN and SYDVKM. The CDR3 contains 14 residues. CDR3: CASSPDRDNQPQHF. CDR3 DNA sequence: TGTGCCAGCAGTCCGGACAGGGACAATCAGCCCCAGCATTTT. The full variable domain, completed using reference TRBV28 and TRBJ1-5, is DVKVTQSSRYLVKRTGEKVFLECVQDMDHENMFWYRQDPGLGLRLIYFSYDVKMKEKGDIPEGYSVSREKKERFSLILESASTNQTSMYLCASSPDRDNQPQHFGDGTRLSIL.

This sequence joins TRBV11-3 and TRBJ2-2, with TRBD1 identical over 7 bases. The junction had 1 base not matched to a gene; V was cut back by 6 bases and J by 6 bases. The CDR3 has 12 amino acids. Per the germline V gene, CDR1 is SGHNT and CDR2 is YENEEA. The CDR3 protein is CASSGQAGELFF. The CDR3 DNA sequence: TGTGCCAGCAGTGGACAGGCCGGGGAGCTGTTTTTT. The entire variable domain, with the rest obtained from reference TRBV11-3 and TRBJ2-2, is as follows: EAGVVQSPRYKIIEKKQPVAFWCNPISGHNTLYWYLQNLGQGPELLIRYENEEAVDDSQLPKDRFSAERLKGVDSTLKIQPAELGDSAVYLCASSGQAGELFFGEGSRLTVL.

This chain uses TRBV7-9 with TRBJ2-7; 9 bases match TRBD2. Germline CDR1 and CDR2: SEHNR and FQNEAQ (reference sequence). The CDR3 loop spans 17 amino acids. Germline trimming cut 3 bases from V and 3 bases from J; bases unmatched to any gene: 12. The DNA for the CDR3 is TGTGCCAGCAGCTTCGATTTTAGCGGGAGTGATTACTACGAGCAGTACTTC. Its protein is CASSFDFSGSDYYEQYF.

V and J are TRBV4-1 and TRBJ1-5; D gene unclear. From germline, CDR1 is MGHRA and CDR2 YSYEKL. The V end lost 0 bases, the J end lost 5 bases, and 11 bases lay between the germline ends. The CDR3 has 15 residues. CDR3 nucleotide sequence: TGCGCCAGCAGCCAAGAAGGACGGGGTGATCAGCCCCAGCATTTT. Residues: CASSQEGRGDQPQHF.

For the CDR3, the DNA is TGTGCCAGCAGTACTAGCGGGAACACAGATACGCAGTATTTT. Its translation is CASSTSGNTDTQYF. The V and J genes are TRBV2 and TRBJ2-3, with TRBD2 matching 10 bases. The CDR3 runs 14 residues. CDR1 and CDR2 (germline): SNHLY, FYNNEI. Trimming cost V 5 bases and J 2 bases; bases outside gene matches: 1.

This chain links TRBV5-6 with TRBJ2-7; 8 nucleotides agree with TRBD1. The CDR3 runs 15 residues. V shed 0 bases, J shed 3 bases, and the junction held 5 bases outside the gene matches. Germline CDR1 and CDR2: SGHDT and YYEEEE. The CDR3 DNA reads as TGTGCCAGCAGCTTGGTGACAGGGGTTTACTACGAGCAGTACTTC. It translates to CASSLVTGVYYEQYF. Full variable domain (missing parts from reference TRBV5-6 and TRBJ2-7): DAGVTQSPTHLIKTRGQQVTLRCSPKSGHDTVSWYQQALGQGPQFIFQYYEEEERQRGNFPDRFSGHQFPNYSSELNVNALLLGDSALYLCASSLVTGVYYEQYFGPGTRLTVT.

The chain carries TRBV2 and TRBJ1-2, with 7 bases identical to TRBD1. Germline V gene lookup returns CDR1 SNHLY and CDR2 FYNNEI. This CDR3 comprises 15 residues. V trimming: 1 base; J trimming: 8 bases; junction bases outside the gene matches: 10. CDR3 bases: TGTGCCAGCAGTGAAGTGGGACAGCTAGGGGAAGGCTACACCTTC. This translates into CASSEVGQLGEGYTF. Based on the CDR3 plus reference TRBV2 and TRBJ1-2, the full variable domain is EPEVTQTPSHQVTQMGQEVILRCVPISNHLYFYWYRQILGQKVEFLVSFYNNEISEKSEIFDDQFSVERPDGSNFTLKIRSTKLEDSAMYFCASSEVGQLGEGYTFGSGTRLTVV.

CDR3 sequence (DNA): TGTGCCAGCAGTCGAACACAGGGTGTGTCTGGCTACACCTTC. Protein: CASSRTQGVSGYTF. V is TRBV7-9 and J is TRBJ1-2, with a tentative D call TRBD1 (6 bases). V shed 6 bases and J shed 7 bases, with 18 bases lying between them. This CDR3 spans 14 amino acids. Germline CDR1 reads SEHNR; CDR2 reads FQNEAQ (reference sequence).